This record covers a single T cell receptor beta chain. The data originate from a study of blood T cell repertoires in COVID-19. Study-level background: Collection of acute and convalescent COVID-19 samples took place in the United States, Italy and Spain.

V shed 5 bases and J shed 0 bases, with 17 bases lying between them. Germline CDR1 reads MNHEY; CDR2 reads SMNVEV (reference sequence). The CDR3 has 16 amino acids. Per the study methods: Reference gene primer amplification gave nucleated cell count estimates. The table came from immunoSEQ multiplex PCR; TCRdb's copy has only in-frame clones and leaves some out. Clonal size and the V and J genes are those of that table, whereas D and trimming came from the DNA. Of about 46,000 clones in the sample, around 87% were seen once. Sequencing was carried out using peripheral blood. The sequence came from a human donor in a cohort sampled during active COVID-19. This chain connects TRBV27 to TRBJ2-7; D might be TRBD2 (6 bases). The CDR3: CASSPPKGRDSYEQYF. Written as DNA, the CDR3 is TGTGCCAGCAGTCCCCCAAAGGGGCGGGACTCCTACGAGCAGTACTTC.